This T cell receptor beta chain is from a study of glioma-infiltrating T cells. CDR1 and CDR2 from the germline V gene are SGHVS and FNYEAQ. V was clipped by 5 bases and J by 2 bases, with 11 bases between them. CDR3 length equals 14 residues. Only a few counts were recorded for this clonotype. The iRepertoire nested amplicon-rescue multiplex PCR amplified TCR alpha and beta CDR3s from RNA. Tissue mRNA or PBMC total RNA, about 85-400 ng, went into one-step reverse transcription and amplification. TCRdb reprocessed the multiplex PCR reads via MiXCR and lists one record per CDR3 protein. The sample lists roughly 130,000 distinct CDR3 sequences, under 25% occurring once.

The rearrangement links TRBV7-6 to TRBJ2-3; D is unresolved. This clonotype was sampled from a human donor with low-grade glioma or glioblastoma, undergoing nonglioma brain surgery, or in good health (not recorded which). Sequencing input: glioma tissue, nonneoplastic brain tissue, or PBMCs (not recorded which). As DNA, the CDR3 is TGTGCCAGCAGCCGTAACTACCTCACAGATACGCAGTATTTT. Translation gives CASSRNYLTDTQYF.